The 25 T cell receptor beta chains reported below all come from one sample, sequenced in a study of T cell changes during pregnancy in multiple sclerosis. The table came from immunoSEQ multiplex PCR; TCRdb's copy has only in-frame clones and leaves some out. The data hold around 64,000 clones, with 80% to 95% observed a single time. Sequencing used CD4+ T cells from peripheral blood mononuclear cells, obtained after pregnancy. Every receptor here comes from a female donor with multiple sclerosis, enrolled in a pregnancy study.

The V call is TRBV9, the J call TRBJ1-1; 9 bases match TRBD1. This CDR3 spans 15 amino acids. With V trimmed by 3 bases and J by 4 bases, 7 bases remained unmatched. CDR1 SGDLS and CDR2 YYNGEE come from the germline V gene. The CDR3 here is CASSGNRGRGTEAFF. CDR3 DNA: TGTGCCAGCAGCGGAAACAGGGGGCGGGGCACTGAAGCTTTCTTT.

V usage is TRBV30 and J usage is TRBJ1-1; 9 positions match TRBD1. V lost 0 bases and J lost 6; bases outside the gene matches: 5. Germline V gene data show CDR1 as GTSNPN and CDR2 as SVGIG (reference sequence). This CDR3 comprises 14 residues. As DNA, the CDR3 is TGTGCCTGGAGTGTCGGGGACAGGGTGCCTGAAGCTTTCTTT. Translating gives CAWSVGDRVPEAFF.

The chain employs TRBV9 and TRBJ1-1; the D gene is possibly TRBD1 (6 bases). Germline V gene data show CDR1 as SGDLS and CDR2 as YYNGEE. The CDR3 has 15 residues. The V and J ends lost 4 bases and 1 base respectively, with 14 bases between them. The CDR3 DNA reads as TGTGCCAGCAGCACCGCCGACAGGACGAACACTGAAGCTTTCTTT. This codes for CASSTADRTNTEAFF.

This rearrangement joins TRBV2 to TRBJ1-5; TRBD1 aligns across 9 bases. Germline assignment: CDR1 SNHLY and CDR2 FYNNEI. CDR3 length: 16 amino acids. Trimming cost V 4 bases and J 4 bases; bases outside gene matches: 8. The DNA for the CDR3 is TGTGCCAGCAGTGGGGAAGGGACAGGGAGTAATCAGCCCCAGCATTTT. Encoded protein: CASSGEGTGSNQPQHF.

The CDR3 nucleotides read TGTGCCAGTAGAGAAAGGATAGCGGGAGGGATGACAGATACGCAGTATTTT. Translation gives CASRERIAGGMTDTQYF. The chain recombines TRBV19 with TRBJ2-3; 11 positions agree with TRBD2. CDR3 size: 17 residues. Germline V gene sequence: CDR1 LNHDA, CDR2 SQIVND (reference sequence). The V gene end was trimmed by 6 bases and the J gene end by 3 bases; junction bases not matched to a gene: 11.

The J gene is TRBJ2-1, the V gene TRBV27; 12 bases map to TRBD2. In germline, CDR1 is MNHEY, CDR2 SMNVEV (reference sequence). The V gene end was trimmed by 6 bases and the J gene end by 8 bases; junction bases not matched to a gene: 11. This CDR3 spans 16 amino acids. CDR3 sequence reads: CASSSGLAGSLDEQFF. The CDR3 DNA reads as TGTGCCAGCAGCTCCGGACTAGCGGGAAGTCTCGATGAGCAGTTCTTC.

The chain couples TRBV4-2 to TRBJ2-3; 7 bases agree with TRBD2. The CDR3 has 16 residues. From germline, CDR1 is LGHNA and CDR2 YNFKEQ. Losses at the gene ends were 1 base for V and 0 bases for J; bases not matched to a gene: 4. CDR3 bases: TGTGCCAGCAGCCAAGTCCTAGCGGAGAGCACAGATACGCAGTATTTT. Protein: CASSQVLAESTDTQYF.

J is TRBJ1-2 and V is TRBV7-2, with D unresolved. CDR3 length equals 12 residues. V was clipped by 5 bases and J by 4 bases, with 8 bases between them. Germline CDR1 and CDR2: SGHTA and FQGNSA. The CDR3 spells CASSEGGYGYTF. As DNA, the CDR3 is TGTGCCAGCAGCGAAGGAGGCTATGGCTACACCTTC.

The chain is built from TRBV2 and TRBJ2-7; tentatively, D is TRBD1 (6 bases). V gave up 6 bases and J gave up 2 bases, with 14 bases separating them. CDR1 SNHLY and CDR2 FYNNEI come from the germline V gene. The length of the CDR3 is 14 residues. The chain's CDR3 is CASSLQGLAYEQYF. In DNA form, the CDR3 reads TGTGCCAGCAGCCTCCAGGGGTTAGCCTACGAGCAGTACTTC.

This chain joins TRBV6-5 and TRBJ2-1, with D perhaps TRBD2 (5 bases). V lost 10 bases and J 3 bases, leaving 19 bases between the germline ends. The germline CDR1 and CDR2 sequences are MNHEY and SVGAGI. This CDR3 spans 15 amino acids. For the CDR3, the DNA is TGTGCCACTTCAGAGGGATTCGCCCTCTACAATGAGCAGTTCTTC. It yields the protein CATSEGFALYNEQFF.

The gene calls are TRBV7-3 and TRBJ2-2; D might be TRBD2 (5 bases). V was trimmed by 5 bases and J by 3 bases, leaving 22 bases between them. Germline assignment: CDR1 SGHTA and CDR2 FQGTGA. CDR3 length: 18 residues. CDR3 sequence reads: CASSLGSRAPGDTGELFF. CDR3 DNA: TGTGCCAGCAGCCTAGGGAGCCGGGCCCCTGGGGACACCGGGGAGCTGTTTTTT.

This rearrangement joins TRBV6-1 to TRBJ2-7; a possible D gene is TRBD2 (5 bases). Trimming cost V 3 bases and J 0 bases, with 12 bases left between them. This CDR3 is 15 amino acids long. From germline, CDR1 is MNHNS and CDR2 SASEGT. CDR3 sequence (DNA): TGTGCCAGCAGTGAGAAGAGGGTGGACTCCTACGAGCAGTACTTC. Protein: CASSEKRVDSYEQYF.

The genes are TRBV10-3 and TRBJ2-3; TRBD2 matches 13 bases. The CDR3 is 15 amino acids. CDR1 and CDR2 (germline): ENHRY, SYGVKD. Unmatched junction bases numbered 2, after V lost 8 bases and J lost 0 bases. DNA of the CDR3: TGTGCCATCGGGACTAGCGGGGCCAGCACAGATACGCAGTATTTT. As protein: CAIGTSGASTDTQYF.

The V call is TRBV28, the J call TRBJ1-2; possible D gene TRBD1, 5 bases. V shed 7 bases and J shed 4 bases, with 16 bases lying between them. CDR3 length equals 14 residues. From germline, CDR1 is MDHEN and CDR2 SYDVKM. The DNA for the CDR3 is TGTGCCAGCACTCAGCATAGGGGCGTCTATGGCTACACCTTC. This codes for CASTQHRGVYGYTF.

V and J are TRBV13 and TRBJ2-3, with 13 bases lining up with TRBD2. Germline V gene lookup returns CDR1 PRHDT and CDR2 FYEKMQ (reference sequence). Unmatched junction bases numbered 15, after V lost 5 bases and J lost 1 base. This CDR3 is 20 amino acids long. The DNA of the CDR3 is TGTGCCAGCAGCCGCAAACCCAGGACTAGCGGGAGAGGGGGCACAGATACGCAGTATTTT. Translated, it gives CASSRKPRTSGRGGTDTQYF.

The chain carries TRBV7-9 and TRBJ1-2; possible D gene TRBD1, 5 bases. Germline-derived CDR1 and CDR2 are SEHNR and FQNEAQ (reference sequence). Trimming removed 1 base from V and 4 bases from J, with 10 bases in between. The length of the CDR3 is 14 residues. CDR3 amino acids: CASSLERTPYGYTF. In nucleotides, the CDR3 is TGTGCCAGCAGCTTAGAAAGGACACCCTATGGCTACACCTTC.

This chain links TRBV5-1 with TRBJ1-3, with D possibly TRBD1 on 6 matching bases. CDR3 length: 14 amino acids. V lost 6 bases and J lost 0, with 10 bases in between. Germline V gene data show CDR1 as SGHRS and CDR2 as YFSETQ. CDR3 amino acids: CASTTGSSGNTIYF. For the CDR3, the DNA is TGCGCCAGCACCACAGGGTCCTCTGGAAACACCATATATTTT.

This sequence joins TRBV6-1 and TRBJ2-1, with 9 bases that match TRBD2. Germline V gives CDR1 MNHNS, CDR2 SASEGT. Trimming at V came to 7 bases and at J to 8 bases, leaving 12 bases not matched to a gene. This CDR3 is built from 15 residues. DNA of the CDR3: TGTGCCAGCACCTTATGGAGCGGGGGGAACTATGAGCAGTTCTTC. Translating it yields CASTLWSGGNYEQFF.

CDR3 DNA sequence: TGTGCCAGCAGTGAGAGGGGACAGGGTGACGAGCAGTACTTC. Amino acids: CASSERGQGDEQYF. The chain combines TRBV2 with TRBJ2-7, with 9 nucleotides matching TRBD1. Trimming cost V 3 bases and J 5 bases; bases outside gene matches: 5. CDR3 length: 14 residues. Germline V gene sequence: CDR1 SNHLY, CDR2 FYNNEI.

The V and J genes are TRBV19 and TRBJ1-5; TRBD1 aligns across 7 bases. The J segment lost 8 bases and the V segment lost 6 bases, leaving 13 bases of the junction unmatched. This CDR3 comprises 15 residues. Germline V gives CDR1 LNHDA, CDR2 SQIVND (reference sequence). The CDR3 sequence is CASSPGQEWKEPQHF. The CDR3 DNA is TGTGCCAGTAGCCCTGGACAGGAATGGAAGGAGCCCCAGCATTTT.

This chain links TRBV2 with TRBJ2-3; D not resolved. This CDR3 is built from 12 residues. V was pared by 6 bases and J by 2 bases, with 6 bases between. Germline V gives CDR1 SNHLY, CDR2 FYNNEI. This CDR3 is CASSFNTDTQYF. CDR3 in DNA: TGTGCCAGCAGCTTTAACACAGATACGCAGTATTTT.

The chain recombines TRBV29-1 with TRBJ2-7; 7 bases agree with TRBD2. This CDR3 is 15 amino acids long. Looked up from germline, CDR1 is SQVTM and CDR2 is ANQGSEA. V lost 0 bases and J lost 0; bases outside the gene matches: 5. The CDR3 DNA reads TGCAGCGTTGAAGATCGGGGGGACCCCTCCTACGAGCAGTACTTC. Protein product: CSVEDRGDPSYEQYF.

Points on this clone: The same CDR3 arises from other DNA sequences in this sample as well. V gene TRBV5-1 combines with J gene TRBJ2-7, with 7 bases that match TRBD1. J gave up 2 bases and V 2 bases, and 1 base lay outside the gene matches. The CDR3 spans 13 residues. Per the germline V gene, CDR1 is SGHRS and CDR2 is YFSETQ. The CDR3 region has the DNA TGCGCCAGCAGCTTACAGGGGACCTACGAGCAGTACTTC. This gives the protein CASSLQGTYEQYF.

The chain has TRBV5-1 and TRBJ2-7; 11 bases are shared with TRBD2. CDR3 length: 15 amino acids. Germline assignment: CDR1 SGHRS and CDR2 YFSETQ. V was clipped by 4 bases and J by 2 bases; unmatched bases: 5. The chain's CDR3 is CASSRQTSGTYEQYF. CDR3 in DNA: TGCGCCAGCAGCCGCCAGACTAGCGGGACCTACGAGCAGTACTTC.

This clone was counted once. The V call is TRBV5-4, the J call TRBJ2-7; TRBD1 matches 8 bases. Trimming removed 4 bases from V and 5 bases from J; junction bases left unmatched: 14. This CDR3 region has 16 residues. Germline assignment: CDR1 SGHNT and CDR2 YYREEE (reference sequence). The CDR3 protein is CASSHRGQGSSHEQYF. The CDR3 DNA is TGTGCCAGCAGCCACCGAGGACAGGGTTCATCCCACGAGCAGTACTTC.